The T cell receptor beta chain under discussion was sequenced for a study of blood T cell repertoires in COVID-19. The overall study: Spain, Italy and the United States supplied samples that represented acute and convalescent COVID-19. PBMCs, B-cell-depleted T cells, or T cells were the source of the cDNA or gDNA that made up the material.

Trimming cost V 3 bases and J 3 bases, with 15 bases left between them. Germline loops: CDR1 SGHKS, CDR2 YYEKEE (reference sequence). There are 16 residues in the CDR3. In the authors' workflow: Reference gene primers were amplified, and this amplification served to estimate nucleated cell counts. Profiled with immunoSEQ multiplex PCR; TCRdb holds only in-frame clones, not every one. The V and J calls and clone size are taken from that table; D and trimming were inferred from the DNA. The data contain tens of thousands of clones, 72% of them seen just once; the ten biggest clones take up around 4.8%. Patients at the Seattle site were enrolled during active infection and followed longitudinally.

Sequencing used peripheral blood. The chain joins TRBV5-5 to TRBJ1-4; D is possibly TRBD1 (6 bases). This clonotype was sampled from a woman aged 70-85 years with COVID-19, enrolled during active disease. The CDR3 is CASSSTHRVANEKLFF. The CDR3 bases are TGTGCCAGCAGCTCTACCCACAGGGTTGCTAATGAAAAACTGTTTTTT.